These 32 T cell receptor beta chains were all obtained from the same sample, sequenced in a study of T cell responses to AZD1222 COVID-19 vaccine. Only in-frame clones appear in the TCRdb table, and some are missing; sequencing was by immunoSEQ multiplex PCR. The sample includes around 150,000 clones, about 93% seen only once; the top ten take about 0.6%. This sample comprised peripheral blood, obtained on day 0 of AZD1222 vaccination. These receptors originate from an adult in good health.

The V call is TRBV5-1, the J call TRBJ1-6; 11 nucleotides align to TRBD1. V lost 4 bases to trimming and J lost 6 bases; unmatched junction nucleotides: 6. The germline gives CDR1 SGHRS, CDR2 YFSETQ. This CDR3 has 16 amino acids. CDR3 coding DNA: TGCGCCAGCAGCCTACGGACAGGGGGCCCTAATTCACCCCTCCACTTT. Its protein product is CASSLRTGGPNSPLHF.

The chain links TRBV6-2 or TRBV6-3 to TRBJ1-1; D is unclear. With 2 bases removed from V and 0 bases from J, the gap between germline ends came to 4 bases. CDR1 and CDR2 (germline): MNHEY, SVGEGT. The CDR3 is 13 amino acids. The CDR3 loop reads CASSYDMNTEAFF. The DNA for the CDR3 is TGTGCCAGCAGTTACGACATGAACACTGAAGCTTTCTTT.

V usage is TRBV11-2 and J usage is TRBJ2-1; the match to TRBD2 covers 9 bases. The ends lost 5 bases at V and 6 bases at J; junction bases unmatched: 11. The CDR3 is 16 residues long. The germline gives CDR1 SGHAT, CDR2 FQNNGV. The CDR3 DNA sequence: TGTGCCAGCAGCCTCAACGCTGCGGGAGGGGGCAATGAGCAGTTCTTC. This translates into CASSLNAAGGGNEQFF. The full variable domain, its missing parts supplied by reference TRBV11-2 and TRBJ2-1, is EAGVAQSPRYKIIEKRQSVAFWCNPISGHATLYWYQQILGQGPKLLIQFQNNGVVDDSQLPKDRFSAERLKGVDSTLKIQPAKLEDSAVYLCASSLNAAGGGNEQFFGPGTRLTVL.

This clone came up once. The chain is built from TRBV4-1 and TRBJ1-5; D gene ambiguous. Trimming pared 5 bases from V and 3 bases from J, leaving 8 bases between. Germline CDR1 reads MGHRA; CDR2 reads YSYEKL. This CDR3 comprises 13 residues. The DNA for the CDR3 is TGCGCCAGCAGCTTACACGCCAATCAGCCCCAGCATTTT. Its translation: CASSLHANQPQHF.

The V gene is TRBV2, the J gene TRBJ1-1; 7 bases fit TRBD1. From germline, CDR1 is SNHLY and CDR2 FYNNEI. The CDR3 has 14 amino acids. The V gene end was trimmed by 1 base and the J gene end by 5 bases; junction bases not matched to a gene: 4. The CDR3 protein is CASSEGTGNTEAFF. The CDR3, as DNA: TGTGCCAGCAGTGAAGGGACAGGTAATACTGAAGCTTTCTTT.

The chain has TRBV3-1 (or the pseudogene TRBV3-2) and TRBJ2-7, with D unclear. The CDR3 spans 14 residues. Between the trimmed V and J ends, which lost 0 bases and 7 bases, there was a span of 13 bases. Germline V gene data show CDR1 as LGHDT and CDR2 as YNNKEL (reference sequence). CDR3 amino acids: CASSQDDGSREQYF. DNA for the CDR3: TGTGCCAGCAGCCAAGATGATGGTTCTAGAGAGCAGTACTTC.

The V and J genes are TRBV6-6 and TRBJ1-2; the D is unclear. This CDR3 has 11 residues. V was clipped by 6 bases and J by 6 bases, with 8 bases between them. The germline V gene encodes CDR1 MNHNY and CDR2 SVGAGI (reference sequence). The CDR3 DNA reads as TGTGCCAGCAGGTACCCCGATGGCTACACCTTC. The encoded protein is CASRYPDGYTF.

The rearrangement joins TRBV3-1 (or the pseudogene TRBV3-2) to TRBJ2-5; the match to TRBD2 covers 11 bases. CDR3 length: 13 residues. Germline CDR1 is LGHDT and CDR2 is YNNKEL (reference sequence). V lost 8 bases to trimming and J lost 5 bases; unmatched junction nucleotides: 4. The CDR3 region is CASVAGGRETQYF. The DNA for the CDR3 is TGTGCCAGCGTAGCGGGAGGGAGGGAGACCCAGTACTTC.

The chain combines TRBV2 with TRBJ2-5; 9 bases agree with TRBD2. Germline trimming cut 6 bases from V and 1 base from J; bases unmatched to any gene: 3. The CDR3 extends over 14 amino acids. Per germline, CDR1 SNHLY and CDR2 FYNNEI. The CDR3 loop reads CASRGGRAQETQYF. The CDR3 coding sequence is TGTGCCAGCAGAGGCGGGAGGGCCCAAGAGACCCAGTACTTC.

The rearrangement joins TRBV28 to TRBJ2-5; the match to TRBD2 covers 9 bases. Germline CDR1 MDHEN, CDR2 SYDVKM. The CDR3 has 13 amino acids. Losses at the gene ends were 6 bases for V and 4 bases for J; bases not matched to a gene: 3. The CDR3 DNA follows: TGTGCCAGCAGGGGGACTAGCTTAGAGACCCAGTACTTC. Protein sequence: CASRGTSLETQYF. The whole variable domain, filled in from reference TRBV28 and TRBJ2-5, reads DVKVTQSSRYLVKRTGEKVFLECVQDMDHENMFWYRQDPGLGLRLIYFSYDVKMKEKGDIPEGYSVSREKKERFSLILESASTNQTSMYLCASRGTSLETQYFGPGTRLLVL.

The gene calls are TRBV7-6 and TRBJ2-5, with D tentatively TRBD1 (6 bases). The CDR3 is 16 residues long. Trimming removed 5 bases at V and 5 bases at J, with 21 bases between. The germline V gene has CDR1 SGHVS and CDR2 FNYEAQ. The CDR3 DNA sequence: TGTGCCAGCAGCCCCGCTAGGGCAGGGGCGCCGGAGACCCAGTACTTC. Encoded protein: CASSPARAGAPETQYF.

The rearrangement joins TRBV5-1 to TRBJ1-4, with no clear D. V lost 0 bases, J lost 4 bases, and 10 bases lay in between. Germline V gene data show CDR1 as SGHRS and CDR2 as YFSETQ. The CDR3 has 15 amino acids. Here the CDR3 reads CASSLVPAVNEKLFF. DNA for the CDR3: TGCGCCAGCAGCTTGGTGCCGGCAGTTAATGAAAAACTGTTTTTT.

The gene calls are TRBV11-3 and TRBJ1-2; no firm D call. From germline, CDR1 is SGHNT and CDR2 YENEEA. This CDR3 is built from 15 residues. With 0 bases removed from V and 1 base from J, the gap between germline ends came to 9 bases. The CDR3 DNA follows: TGTGCCAGCAGCTTAGAGGGCAGTATTAACTATGGCTACACCTTC. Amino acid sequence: CASSLEGSINYGYTF.

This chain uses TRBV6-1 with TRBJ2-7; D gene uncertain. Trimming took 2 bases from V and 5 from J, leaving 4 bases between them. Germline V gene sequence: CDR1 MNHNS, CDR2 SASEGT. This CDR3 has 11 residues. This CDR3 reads CASSEWNEQYF. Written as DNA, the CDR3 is TGTGCCAGCAGTGAATGGAACGAGCAGTACTTC.

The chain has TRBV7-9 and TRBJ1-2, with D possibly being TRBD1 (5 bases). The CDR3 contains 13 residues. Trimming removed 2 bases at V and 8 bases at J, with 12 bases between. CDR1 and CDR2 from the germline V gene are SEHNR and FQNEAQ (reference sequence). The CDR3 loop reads CASSLKREGGYTF. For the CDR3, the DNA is TGTGCCAGCAGCTTAAAGCGGGAGGGGGGCTACACCTTC.

CDR3 region: CASSLSGRLSYEQYF. For the CDR3, the DNA is TGTGCCAGCAGCTTGTCGGGGAGGTTGTCCTACGAGCAGTACTTC. V gene TRBV7-8 combines with J gene TRBJ2-7; D might be TRBD2 (6 bases). The CDR3 length is 15 residues. Trimming stripped 3 bases from V and 1 base from J, with 13 bases between. CDR1 SGHVS and CDR2 FQNEAQ come from the germline V gene.

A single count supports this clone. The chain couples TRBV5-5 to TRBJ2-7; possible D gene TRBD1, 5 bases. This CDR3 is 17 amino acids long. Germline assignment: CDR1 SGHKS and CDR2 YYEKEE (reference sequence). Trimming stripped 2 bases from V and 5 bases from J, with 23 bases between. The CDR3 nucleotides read TGTGCCAGCAGCTTTTTTCTTGCAGGGATCTTTGGAGACGAGCAGTACTTC. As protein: CASSFFLAGIFGDEQYF. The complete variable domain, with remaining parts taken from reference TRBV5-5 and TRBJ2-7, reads DAGVTQSPTHLIKTRGQQVTLRCSPISGHKSVSWYQQVLGQGPQFIFQYYEKEERGRGNFPDRFSARQFPNYSSELNVNALLLGDSALYLCASSFFLAGIFGDEQYFGPGTRLTVT.

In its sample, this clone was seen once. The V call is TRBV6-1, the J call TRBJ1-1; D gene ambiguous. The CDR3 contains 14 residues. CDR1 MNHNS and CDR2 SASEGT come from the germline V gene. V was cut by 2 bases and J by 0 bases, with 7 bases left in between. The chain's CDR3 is CASSESGVNTEAFF. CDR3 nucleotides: TGTGCCAGCAGTGAATCCGGCGTGAACACTGAAGCTTTCTTT.

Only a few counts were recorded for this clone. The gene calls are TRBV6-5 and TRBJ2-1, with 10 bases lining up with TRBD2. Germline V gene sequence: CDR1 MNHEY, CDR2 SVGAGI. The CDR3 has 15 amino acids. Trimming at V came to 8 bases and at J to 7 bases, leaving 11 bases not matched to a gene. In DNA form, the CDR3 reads TGTGCCAGCCAAGGGACTAGCGAAAGAAGGAATGAGCAGTTCTTC. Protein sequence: CASQGTSERRNEQFF.

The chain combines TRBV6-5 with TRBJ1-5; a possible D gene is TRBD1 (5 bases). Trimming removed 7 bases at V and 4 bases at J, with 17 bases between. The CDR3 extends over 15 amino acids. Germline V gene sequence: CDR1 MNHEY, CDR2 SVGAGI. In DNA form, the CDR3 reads TGTGCCAGCACCGGGGCCGTTGGGAAGAATCAGCCCCAGCATTTT. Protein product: CASTGAVGKNQPQHF.

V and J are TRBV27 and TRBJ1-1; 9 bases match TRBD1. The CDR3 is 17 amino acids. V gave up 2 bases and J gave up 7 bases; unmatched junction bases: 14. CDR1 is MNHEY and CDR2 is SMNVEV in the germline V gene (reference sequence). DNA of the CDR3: TGTGCCAGCAGTTTAAGGGGGGGACAGGGAAGGAGCTATGAAGCTTTCTTT. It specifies CASSLRGGQGRSYEAFF.

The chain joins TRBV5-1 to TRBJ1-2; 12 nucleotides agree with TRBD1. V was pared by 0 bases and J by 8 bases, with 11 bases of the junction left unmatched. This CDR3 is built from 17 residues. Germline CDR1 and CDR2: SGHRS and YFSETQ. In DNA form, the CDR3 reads TGCGCCAGCAGCTTGGTAGGCTTCGGGACAGGGGGCGTCGGCTACACCTTC. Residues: CASSLVGFGTGGVGYTF.

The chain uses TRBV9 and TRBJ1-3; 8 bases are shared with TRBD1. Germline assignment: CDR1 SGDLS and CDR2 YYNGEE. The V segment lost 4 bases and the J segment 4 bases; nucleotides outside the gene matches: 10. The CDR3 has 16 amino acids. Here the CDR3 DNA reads TGTGCCAGCAGCCCGATCAGGGGGCTAGCCGGAAACACCATATATTTT. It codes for CASSPIRGLAGNTIYF.

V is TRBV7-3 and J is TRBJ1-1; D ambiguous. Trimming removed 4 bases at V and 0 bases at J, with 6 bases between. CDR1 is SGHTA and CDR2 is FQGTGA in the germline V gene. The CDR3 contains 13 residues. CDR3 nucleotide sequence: TGTGCCAGCAGCTCTGAGGTGAACACTGAAGCTTTCTTT. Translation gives CASSSEVNTEAFF. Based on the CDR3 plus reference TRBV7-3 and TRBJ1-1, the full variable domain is GAGVSQTPSNKVTEKGKYVELRCDPISGHTALYWYRQSLGQGPEFLIYFQGTGAADDSGLPNDRFFAVRPEGSVSTLKIQRTERGDSAVYLCASSSEVNTEAFFGQGTRLTVV.

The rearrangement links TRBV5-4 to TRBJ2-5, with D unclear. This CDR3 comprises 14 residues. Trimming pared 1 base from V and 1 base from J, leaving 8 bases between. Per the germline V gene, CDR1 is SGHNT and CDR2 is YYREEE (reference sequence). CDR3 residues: CASSLYRAQETQYF. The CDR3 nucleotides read TGTGCCAGCAGCTTGTATCGGGCCCAAGAGACCCAGTACTTC.

CDR3 sequence (DNA): TGTGCCAGTAGTTTACAGGCCTGGTTGCCCCAGCATTTT. Protein product: CASSLQAWLPQHF. The chain uses TRBV19 and TRBJ1-5, with a weak D call TRBD1 (5 bases). The CDR3 is 13 residues long. Germline V gene data show CDR1 as LNHDA and CDR2 as SQIVND (reference sequence). Deletions cut 5 bases from V and 9 bases from J, with 14 bases between.

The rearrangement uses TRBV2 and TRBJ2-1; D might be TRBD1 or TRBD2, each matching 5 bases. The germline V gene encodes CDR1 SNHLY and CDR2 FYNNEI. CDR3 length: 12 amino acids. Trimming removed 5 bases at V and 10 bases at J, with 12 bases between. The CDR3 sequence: CASSTLGTEQFF. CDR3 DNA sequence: TGTGCCAGCAGTACTCTCGGGACCGAGCAGTTCTTC.

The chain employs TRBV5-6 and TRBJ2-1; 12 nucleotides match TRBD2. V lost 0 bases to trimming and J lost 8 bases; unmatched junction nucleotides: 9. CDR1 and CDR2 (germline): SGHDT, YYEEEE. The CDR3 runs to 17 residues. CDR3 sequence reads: CASSLGTTSGSSYEQFF. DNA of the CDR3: TGTGCCAGCAGCTTGGGGACGACTAGCGGGAGTTCGTATGAGCAGTTCTTC. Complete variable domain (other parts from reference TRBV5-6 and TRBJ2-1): DAGVTQSPTHLIKTRGQQVTLRCSPKSGHDTVSWYQQALGQGPQFIFQYYEEEERQRGNFPDRFSGHQFPNYSSELNVNALLLGDSALYLCASSLGTTSGSSYEQFFGPGTRLTVL.

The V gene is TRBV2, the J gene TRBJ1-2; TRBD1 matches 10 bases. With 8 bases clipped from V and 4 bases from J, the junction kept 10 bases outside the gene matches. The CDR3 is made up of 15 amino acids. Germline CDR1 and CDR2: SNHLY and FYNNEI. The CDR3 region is CASSARQGAGYGYTF. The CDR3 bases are TGTGCCAGCTCAGCTCGACAGGGGGCAGGCTATGGCTACACCTTC.

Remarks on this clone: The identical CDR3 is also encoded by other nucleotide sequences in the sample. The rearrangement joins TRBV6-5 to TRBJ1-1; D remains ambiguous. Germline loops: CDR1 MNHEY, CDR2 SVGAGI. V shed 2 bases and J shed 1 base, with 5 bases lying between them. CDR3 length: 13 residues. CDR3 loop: CASSYGGNTEAFF. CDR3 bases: TGTGCCAGCAGTTACGGAGGGAACACTGAAGCTTTCTTT.

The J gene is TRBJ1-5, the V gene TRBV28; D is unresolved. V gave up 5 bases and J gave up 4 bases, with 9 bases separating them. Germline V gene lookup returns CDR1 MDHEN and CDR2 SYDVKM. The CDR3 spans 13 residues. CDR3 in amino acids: CASSLPNNQPQHF. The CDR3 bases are TGTGCCAGCAGTCTACCGAATAATCAGCCCCAGCATTTT.

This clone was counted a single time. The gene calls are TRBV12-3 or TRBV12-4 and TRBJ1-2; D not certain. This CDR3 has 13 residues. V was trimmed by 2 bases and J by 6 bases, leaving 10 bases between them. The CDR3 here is CASSLKYVDGYTF. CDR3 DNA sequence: TGTGCCAGCAGTTTAAAGTACGTCGATGGCTACACCTTC.